A selection of T cell receptor beta chains follows, all from one sample in a study of control samples from healthy donors and cancer patients. The data were produced by immunoSEQ multiplex PCR, yet TCRdb's version contains in-frame clones alone and is incomplete. Of 150,000 or so clones listed, over 90% are singletons. The sequenced sample was blood. Receptor source: a man aged 50 or older in good health. CDR3s include the opening cysteine and the closing phenylalanine or tryptophan. Each record gives: V gene, J gene, D gene, CDR3 protein, CDR3 DNA. D genes are given only for firm matches.

TRBV7-9	TRBJ1-1	NA	CASKTGRGSTEAFF	TGTGCCAGCAAGACAGGTCGGGGTTCCACTGAAGCTTTCTTT
TRBV5-1	TRBJ1-2	TRBD1	CASSFQGDPNYGYTF	TGCGCCAGCAGCTTTCAGGGGGATCCTAACTATGGCTACACCTTC
TRBV5-6	TRBJ1-4	NA	CASSTSRSEKLFF	TGTGCCAGCAGCACCTCAAGGAGTGAAAAACTGTTTTTT
TRBV7-2	TRBJ2-1	NA	CASSPWTLNSYNEQFF	TGTGCCAGCAGCCCTTGGACTCTTAACTCCTACAATGAGCAGTTCTTC
TRBV7-3	TRBJ2-1	TRBD1	CASSTTGGEWNEQFF	TGTGCCAGCAGCACTACAGGGGGCGAGTGGAATGAGCAGTTCTTC
TRBV4-1	TRBJ2-7	TRBD2	CASSQGLGTSGRAGYGQYF	TGCGCCAGCAGCCAAGGCCTTGGGACTAGCGGGAGGGCCGGGTACGGGCAGTACTTC
TRBV10-2	TRBJ2-7	TRBD1	CATQGTAYEQYF	TGCGCTACCCAGGGGACAGCCTACGAGCAGTACTTC
TRBV30	TRBJ1-6	TRBD1	CAWSVTGNYNSPLHF	TGTGCCTGGAGTGTGACAGGGAACTATAATTCACCCCTCCACTTT
TRBV27	TRBJ1-6	TRBD1	CASSYRGRNSPLHF	TGTGCCAGCAGTTACAGGGGGCGAAATTCACCCCTCCACTTT
TRBV7-9	TRBJ2-3	NA	CASSLLAGTDTQYF	TGTGCCAGCAGCTTACTGGCAGGCACAGATACGCAGTATTTT
TRBV15	TRBJ2-7	NA	CATSRAGRYEQYF	TGTGCCACCAGCAGGGCAGGGAGGTACGAGCAGTACTTC
TRBV28	TRBJ2-2	TRBD2	CASRGLAATGELFF	TGTGCCAGCAGGGGACTAGCAGCCACCGGGGAGCTGTTTTTT